This TCR beta chain is from a study of T cell repertoires in cytomegalovirus infection. TCRdb independently ran MiXCR on the reads; one entry per CDR3 protein. The sample has 200,000 to 300,000 distinct CDR3 sequences, 12% to 15% seen once. This clonotype was counted only a few times. V shed 3 bases and J 8 bases; nucleotides not matched to a gene: 14. The CDR3 sequence is 17 residues long. Germline lookup yields CDR1 SGDLS and CDR2 YYNGEE. The source is a human donor in good health (CMV status not recorded). Some clones in this sample may be carry-over from other donors' samples. The sample taken for sequencing was PBMCs. This chain joins TRBV9 and TRBJ1-4; 9 bases agree with TRBD1. CDR3 sequence reads: CASSAPASGTGSEKLFF. DNA of the CDR3: TGTGCCAGCAGCGCGCCAGCATCGGGGACAGGGAGCGAAAAACTGTTTTTT.